This section outlines one TCR beta chain sequence together with its context. This specimen belongs to a study of blood T cell repertoires in COVID-19. The overall study: There were acute and convalescent COVID-19 samples, and they came from the United States, Italy and Spain. The analysed material was cDNA or gDNA that came from T cells, B-cell-depleted T cells, or PBMCs.

Enrolment of Seattle patients took place during active infection, and they were followed longitudinally. Original handling: It was from reference gene primer amplification that nucleated cell counts were estimated. TCRdb's copy holds only in-frame clones and misses some; the assay was immunoSEQ multiplex PCR. D and trimming come from the DNA, and the V and J calls and clone size come from that table. Of fewer than 250,000 clones in the sample, 84% were seen once. This CDR3 region has 16 residues. Germline V gene data show CDR1 as MNHEY and CDR2 as SVGAGI. V trimming: 2 bases; J trimming: 4 bases; junction bases outside the gene matches: 10.

The sample was peripheral blood. The sequence derives from a woman aged 80 or over with COVID-19, enrolled during active disease. This chain uses TRBV6-5 with TRBJ1-2; 7 bases agree with TRBD1. The CDR3 loop reads CASSYMRTGGGYGYTF. The DNA for the CDR3 is TGTGCCAGCAGTTACATGAGGACAGGTGGAGGCTATGGCTACACCTTC.